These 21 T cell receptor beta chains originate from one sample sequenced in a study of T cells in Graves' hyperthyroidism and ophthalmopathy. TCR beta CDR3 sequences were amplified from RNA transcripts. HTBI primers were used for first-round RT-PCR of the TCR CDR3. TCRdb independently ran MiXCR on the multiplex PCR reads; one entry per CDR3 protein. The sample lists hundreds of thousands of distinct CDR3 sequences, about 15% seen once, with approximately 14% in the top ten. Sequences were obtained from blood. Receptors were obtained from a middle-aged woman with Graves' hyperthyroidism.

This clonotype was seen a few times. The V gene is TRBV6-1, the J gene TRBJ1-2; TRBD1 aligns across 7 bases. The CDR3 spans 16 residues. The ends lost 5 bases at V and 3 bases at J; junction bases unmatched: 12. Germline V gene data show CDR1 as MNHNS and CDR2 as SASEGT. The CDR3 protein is CASSQKRDREDYGYTF. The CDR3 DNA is TGTGCCAGCAGTCAAAAACGAGACAGGGAAGACTATGGCTACACCTTC.

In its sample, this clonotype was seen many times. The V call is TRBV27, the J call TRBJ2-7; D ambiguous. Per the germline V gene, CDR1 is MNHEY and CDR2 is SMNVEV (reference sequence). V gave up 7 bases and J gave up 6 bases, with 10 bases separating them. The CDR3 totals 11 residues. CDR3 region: CASKVWAEQYF. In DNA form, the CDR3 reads TGTGCCAGCAAGGTTTGGGCCGAGCAGTACTTC.

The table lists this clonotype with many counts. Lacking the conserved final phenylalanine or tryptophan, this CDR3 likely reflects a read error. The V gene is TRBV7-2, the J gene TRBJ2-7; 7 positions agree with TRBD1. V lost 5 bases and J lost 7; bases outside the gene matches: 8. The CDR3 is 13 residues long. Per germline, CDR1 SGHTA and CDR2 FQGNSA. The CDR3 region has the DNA TGTGCCAGCAGCCCCAAGACAGGGTGGGAGCAGTACCTC. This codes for CASSPKTGWEQYL.

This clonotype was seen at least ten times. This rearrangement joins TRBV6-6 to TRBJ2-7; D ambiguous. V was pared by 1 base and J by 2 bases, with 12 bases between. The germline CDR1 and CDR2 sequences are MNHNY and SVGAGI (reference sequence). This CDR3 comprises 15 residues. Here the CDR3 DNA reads TGTGCCAGCAGTTACTTTCGCCAAGGAACCTACGAGCAGTACTTC. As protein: CASSYFRQGTYEQYF.

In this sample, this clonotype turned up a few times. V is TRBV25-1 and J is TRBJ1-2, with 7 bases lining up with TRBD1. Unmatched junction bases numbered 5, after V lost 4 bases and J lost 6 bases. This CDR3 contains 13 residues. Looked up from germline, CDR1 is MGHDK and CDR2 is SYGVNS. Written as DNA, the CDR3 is TGTGCCAGCAGTGGGACAGGTATTGATGGCTACACCTTC. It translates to CASSGTGIDGYTF.

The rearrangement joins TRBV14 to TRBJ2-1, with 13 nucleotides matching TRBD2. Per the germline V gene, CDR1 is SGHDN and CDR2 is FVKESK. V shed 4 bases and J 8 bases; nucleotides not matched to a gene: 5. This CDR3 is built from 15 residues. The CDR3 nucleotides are TGTGCCAGCAGCCTACTAGCGGGAGGGGTACATGAGCAGTTCTTC. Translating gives CASSLLAGGVHEQFF. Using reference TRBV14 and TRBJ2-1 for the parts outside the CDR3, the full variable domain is EAGVTQFPSHSVIEKGQTVTLRCDPISGHDNLYWYRRVMGKEIKFLLHFVKESKQDESGMPNNRFLAERTGGTYSTLKVQPAELEDSGVYFCASSLLAGGVHEQFFGPGTRLTVL.

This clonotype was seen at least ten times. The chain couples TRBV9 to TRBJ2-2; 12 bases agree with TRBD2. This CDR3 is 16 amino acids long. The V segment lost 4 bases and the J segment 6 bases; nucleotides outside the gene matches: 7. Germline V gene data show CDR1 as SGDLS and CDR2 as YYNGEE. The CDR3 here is CASSLRLAGEAGELFF. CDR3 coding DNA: TGTGCCAGCAGCCTCCGACTAGCGGGAGAGGCCGGGGAGCTGTTTTTT.

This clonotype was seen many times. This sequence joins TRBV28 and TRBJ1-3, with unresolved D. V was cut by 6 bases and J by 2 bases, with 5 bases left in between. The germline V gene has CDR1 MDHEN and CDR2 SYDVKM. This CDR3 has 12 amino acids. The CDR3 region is CASRSTGNTIYF. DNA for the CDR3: TGTGCCAGCAGAAGTACTGGAAACACCATATATTTT.

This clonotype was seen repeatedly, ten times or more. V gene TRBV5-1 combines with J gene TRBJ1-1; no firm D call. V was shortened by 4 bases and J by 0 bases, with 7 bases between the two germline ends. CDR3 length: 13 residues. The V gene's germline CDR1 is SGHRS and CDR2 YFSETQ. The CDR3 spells CASSPTMNTEAFF. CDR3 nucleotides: TGCGCCAGCAGCCCAACGATGAACACTGAAGCTTTCTTT.

The CDR3 loop reads CASSRERTAPLHF. The CDR3, as DNA: TGCGCCAGCAGCCGAGAGAGGACAGCCCCTCTCCACTTT. The genes are TRBV4-1 and TRBJ1-6; D is perhaps TRBD1 (6 bases). Trimming stripped 4 bases from V and 16 bases from J, with 17 bases between. CDR1 and CDR2 (germline): MGHRA, YSYEKL. CDR3 length: 13 amino acids.

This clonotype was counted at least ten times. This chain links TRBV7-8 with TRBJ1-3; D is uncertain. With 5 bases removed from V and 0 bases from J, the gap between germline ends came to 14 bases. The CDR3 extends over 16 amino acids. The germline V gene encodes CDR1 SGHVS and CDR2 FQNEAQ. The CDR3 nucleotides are TGTGCCAGCAGCCACCGCGAGGGTCCCTCTGGAAACACCATATATTTT. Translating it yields CASSHREGPSGNTIYF.

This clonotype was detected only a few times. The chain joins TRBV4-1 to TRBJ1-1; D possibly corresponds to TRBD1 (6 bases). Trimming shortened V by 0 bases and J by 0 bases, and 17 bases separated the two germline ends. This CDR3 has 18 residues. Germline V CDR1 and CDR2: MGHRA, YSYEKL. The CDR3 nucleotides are TGCGCCAGCAGCCAAGAATGGGGATTCGGACAGATGAACACTGAAGCTTTCTTT. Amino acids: CASSQEWGFGQMNTEAFF.

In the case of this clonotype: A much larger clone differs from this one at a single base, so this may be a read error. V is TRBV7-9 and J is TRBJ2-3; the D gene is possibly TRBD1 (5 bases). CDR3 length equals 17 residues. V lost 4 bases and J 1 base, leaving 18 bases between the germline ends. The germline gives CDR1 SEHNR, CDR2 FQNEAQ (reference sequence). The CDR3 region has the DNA TGTGCCAGCAGCTCCTCAACAGGCCCCCACGGCACAGATACGCAGTATTTT. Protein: CASSSSTGPHGTDTQYF.

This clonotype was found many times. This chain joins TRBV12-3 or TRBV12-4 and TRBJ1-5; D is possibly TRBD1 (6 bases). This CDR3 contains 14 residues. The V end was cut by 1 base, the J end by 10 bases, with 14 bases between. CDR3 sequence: CASSLGQGRHPQHF. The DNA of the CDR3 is TGTGCCAGCAGTTTAGGGCAGGGGCGACACCCCCAGCATTTT.

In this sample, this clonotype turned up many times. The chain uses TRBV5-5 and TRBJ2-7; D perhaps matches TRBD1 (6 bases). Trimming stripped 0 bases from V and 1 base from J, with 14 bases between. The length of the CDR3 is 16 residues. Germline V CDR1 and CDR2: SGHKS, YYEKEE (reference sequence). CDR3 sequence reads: CASSLAEFGQSYEQYF. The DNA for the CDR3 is TGTGCCAGCAGCTTGGCCGAGTTCGGACAGTCCTACGAGCAGTACTTC.

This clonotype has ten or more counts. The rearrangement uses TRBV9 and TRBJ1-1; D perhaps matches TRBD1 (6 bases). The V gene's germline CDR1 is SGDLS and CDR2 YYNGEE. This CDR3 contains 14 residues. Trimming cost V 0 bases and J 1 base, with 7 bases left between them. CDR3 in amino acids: CASSVGGQNTEAFF. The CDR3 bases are TGTGCCAGCAGCGTAGGGGGACAGAACACTGAAGCTTTCTTT.

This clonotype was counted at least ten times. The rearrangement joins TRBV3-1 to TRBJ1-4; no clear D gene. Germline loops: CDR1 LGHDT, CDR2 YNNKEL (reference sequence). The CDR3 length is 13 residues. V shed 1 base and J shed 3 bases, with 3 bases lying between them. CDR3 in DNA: TGTGCCAGCAGCCAAGGTGCTAATGAAAAACTGTTTTTT. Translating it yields CASSQGANEKLFF.

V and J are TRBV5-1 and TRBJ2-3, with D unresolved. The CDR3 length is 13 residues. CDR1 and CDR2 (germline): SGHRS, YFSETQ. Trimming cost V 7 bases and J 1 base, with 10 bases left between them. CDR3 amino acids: CASFGAGTDTQYF. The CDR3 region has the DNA TGCGCCAGCTTTGGCGCCGGCACAGATACGCAGTATTTT.

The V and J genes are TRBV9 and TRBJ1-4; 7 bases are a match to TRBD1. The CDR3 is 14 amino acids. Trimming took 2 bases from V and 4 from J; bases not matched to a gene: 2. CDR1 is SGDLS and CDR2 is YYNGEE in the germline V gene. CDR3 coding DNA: TGTGCCAGCAGCGTTGGGACAGTTAATGAAAAACTGTTTTTT. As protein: CASSVGTVNEKLFF.

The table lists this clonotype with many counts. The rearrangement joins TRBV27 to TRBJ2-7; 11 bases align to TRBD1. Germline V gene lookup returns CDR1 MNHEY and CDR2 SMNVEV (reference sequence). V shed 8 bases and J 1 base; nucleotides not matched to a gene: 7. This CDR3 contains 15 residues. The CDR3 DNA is TGTGCCAGCGCGAAAGGGACAGGGGGTTCCTACGAGCAGTACTTC. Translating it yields CASAKGTGGSYEQYF.

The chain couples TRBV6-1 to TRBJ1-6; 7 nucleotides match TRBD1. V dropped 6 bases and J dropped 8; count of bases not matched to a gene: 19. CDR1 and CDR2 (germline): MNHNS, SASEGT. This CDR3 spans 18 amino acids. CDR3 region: CASSNQGDRAPLYSPLHF. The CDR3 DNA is TGTGCCAGCAGCAATCAGGGGGATCGGGCTCCGCTTTATTCACCCCTCCACTTT.